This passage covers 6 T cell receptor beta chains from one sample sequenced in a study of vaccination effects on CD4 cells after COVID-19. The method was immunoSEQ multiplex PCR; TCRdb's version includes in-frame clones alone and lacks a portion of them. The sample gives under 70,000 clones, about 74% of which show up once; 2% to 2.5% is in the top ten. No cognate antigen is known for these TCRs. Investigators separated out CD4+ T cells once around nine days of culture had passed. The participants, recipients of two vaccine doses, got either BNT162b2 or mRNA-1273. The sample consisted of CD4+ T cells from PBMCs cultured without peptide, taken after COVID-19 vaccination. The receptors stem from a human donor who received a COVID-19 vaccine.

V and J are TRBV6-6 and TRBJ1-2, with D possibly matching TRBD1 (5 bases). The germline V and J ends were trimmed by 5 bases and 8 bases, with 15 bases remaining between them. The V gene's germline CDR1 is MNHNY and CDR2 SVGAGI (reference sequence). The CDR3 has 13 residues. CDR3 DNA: TGTGCCAGCAGTCCTGGGACCTCGGGGGGCTACACCTTC. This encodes CASSPGTSGGYTF.

The CDR3 is CASSQDEGQAIEKLFF. As DNA, the CDR3 is TGTGCCAGCAGCCAAGATGAGGGACAGGCCATCGAAAAACTGTTTTTT. The J gene is TRBJ1-4, the V gene TRBV3-1 (or the pseudogene TRBV3-2); 8 nucleotides match TRBD1. The CDR3 has 16 amino acids. J gave up 8 bases and V 0 bases, and 8 bases lay outside the gene matches. Germline V gives CDR1 LGHDT, CDR2 YNNKEL (reference sequence).

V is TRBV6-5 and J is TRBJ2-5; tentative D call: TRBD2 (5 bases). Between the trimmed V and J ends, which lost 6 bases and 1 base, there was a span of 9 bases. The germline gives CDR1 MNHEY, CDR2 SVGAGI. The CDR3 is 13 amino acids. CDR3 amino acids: CASSLDFQETQYF. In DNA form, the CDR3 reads TGTGCCAGCAGCTTGGACTTCCAAGAGACCCAGTACTTC.

The CDR3 sequence is CASRHLGWNTEAFF. CDR3 nucleotides: TGTGCCAGCAGGCACTTGGGGTGGAATACTGAAGCTTTCTTT. The gene calls are TRBV3-1 (or the pseudogene TRBV3-2) and TRBJ1-1; D not resolved. CDR3 length: 14 amino acids. The germline gives CDR1 LGHDT, CDR2 YNNKEL (reference sequence). V was cut by 6 bases and J by 5 bases, with 16 bases left in between.

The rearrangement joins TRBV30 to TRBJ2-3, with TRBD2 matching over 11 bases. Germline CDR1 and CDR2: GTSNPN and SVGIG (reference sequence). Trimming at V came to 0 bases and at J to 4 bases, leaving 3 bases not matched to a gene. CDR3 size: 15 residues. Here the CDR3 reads CAWSVVSGGADTQYF. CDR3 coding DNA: TGTGCCTGGAGTGTAGTTAGCGGGGGGGCAGATACGCAGTATTTT.

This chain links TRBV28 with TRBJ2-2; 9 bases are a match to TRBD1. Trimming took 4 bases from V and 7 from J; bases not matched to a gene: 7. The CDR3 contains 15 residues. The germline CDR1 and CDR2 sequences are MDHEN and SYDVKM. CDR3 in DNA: TGTGCCAGCAGTTCCCAGGGACAGGGCGGCGGGGAGCTGTTTTTT. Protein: CASSSQGQGGGELFF.